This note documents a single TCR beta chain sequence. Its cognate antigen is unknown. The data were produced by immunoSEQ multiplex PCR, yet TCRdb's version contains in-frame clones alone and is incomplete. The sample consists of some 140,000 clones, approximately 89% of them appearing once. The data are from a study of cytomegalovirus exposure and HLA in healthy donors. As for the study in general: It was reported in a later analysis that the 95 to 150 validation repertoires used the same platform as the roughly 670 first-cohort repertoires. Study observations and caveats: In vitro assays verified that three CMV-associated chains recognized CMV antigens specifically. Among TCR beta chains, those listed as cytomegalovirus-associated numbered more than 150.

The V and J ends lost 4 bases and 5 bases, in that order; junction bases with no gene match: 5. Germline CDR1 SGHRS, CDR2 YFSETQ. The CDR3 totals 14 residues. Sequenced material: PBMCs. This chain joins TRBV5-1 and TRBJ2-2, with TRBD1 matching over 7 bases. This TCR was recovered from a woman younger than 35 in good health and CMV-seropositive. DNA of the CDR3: TGCGCCAGCAGCCGGCTGACAGGGACCGGGGAGCTGTTTTTT. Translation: CASSRLTGTGELFF.